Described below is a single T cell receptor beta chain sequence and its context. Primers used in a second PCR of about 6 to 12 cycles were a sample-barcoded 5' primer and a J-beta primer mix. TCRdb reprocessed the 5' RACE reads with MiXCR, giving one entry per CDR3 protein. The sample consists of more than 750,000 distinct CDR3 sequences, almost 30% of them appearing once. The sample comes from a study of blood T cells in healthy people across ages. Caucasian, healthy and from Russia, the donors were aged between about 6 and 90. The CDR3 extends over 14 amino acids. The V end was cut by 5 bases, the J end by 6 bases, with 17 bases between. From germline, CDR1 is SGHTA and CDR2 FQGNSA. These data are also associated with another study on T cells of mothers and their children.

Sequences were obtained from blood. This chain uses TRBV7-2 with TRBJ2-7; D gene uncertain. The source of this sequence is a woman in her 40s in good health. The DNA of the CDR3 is TGTGCCAGCAGCCTAAATCTCTTCTTCGGCGAGCAGTACTTC. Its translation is CASSLNLFFGEQYF.